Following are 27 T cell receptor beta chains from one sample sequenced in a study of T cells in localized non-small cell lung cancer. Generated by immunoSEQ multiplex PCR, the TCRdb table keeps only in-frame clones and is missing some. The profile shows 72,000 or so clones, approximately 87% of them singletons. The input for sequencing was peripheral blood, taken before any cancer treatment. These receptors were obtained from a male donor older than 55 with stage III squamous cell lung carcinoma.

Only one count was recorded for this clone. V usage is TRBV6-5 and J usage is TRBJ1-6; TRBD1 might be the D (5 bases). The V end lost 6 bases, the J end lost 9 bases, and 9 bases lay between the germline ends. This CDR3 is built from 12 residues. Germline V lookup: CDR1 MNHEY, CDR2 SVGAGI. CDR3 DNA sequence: TGTGCCAGCAGCGGGGGAGGTTCACCCCTCCACTTT. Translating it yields CASSGGGSPLHF.

The CDR3 sequence is CSAEVPGTYGYTF. For the CDR3, the DNA is TGCAGCGCCGAAGTCCCGGGGACCTATGGCTACACCTTC. V is TRBV29-1 and J is TRBJ1-2, with D possibly being TRBD1 (5 bases). Trimming cost V 7 bases and J 4 bases, with 16 bases left between them. Germline V gives CDR1 SQVTM, CDR2 ANQGSEA. CDR3 length: 13 amino acids.

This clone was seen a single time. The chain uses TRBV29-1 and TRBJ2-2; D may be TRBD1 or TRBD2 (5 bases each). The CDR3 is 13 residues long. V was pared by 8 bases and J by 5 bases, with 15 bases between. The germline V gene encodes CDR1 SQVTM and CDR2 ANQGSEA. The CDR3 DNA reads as TGCAGCTCCACCGGGACCTTAACCGGGGAGCTGTTTTTT. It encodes CSSTGTLTGELFF.

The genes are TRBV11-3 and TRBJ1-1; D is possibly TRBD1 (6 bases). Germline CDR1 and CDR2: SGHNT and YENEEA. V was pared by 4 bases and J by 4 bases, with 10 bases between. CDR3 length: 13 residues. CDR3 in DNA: TGTGCCAGCAGCTCAGGGGTTGGCACTGAAGCTTTCTTT. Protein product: CASSSGVGTEAFF.

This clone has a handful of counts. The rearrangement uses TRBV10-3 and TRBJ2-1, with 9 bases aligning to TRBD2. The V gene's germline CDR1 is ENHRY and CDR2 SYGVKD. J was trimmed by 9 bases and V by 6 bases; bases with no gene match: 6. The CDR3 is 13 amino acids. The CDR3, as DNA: TGTGCCATCAGCTGGGGACTAGCTGGTGAGCAGTTCTTC. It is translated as CAISWGLAGEQFF.

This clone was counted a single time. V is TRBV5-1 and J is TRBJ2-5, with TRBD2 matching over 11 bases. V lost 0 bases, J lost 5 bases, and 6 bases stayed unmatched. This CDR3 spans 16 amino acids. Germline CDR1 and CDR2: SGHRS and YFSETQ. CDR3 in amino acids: CASSLASGGLGETQYF. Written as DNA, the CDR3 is TGCGCCAGCAGCTTGGCTAGCGGGGGGTTGGGCGAGACCCAGTACTTC.

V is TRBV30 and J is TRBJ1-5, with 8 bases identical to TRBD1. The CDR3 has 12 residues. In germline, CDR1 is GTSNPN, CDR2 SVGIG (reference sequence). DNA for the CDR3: TGTGCTTTGGACAGGGAGGATCAGCCCCAGCATTTT. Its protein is CALDREDQPQHF.

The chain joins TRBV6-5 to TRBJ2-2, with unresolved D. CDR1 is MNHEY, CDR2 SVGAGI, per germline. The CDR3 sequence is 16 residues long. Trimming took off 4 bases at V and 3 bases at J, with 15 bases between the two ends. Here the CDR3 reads CASSWLRTRDTGELFF. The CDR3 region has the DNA TGTGCCAGCAGTTGGCTAAGAACCCGAGACACCGGGGAGCTGTTTTTT.

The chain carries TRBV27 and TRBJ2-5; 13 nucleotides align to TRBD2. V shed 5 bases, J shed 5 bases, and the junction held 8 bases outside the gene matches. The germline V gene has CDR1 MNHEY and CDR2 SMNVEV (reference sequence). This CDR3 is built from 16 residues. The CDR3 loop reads CASSPTTSGGWETQYF. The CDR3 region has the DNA TGTGCCAGCAGTCCTACGACTAGCGGGGGGTGGGAGACCCAGTACTTC.

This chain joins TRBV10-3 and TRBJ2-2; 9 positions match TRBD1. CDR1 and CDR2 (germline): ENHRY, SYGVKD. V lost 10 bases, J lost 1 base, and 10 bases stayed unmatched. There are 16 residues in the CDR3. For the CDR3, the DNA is TGTGCCACCTCTCACCCGGGACAGGGGAACACCGGGGAGCTGTTTTTT. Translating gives CATSHPGQGNTGELFF.

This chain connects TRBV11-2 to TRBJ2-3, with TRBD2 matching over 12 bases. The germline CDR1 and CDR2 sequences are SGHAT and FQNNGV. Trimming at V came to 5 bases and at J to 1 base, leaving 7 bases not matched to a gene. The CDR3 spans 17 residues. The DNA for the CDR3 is TGTGCCAGCAGCGCGACTAGCGGGGGTTCCCGCACAGATACGCAGTATTTT. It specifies CASSATSGGSRTDTQYF.

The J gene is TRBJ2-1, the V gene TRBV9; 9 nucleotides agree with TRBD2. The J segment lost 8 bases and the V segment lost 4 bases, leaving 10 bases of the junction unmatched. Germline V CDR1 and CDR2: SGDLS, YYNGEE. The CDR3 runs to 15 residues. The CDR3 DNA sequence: TGTGCCAGCAGCATCGGCGGGGGGGGCCTCGATGAGCAGTTCTTC. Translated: CASSIGGGGLDEQFF. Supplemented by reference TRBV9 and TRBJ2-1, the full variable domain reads DSGVTQTPKHLITATGQRVTLRCSPRSGDLSVYWYQQSLDQGLQFLIQYYNGEERAKGNILERFSAQQFPDLHSELNLSSLELGDSALYFCASSIGGGGLDEQFFGPGTRLTVL.

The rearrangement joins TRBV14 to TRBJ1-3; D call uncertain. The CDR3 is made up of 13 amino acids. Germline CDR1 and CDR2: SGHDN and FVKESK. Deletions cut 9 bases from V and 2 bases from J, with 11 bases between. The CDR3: CASRELAGNTIYF. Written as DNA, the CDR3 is TGTGCCAGTCGGGAGCTGGCTGGAAACACCATATATTTT.

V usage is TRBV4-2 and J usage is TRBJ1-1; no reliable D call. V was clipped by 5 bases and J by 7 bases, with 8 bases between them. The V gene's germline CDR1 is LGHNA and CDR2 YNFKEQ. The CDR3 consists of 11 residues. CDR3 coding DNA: TGTGCCAGCAGCGCGGGTTTTGAAGCTTTCTTT. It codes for CASSAGFEAFF.

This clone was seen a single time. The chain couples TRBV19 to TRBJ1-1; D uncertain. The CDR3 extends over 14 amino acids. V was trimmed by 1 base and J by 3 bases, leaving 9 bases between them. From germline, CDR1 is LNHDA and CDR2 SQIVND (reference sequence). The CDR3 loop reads CASSIGSGDTEAFF. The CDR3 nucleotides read TGTGCCAGTAGTATAGGATCAGGCGACACTGAAGCTTTCTTT.

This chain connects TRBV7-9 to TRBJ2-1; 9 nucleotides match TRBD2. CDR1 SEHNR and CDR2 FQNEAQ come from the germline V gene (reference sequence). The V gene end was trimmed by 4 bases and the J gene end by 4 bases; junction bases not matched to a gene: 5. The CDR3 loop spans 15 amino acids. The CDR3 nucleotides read TGTGCCAGCAGCTCCCTCGCGGGGGGGTACAATGAGCAGTTCTTC. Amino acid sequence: CASSSLAGGYNEQFF.

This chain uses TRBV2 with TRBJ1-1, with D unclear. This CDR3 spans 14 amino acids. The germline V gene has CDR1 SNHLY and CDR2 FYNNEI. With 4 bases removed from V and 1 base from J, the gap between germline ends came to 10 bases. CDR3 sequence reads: CASSVKGRNTEAFF. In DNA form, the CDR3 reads TGTGCCAGCAGTGTAAAAGGGAGGAACACTGAAGCTTTCTTT.

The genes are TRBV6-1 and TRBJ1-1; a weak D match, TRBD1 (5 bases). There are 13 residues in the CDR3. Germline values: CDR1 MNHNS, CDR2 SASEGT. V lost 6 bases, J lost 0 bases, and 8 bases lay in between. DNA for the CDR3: TGTGCCAGCAGGGGGCCGCTGAACACTGAAGCTTTCTTT. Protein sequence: CASRGPLNTEAFF.

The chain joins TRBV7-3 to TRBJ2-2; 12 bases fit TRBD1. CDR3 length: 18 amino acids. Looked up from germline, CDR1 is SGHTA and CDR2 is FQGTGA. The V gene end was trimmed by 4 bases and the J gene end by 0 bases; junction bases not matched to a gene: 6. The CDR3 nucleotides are TGTGCCAGCAGCTCAGCCGGGACAGGGGGCGCGAACACCGGGGAGCTGTTTTTT. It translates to CASSSAGTGGANTGELFF.

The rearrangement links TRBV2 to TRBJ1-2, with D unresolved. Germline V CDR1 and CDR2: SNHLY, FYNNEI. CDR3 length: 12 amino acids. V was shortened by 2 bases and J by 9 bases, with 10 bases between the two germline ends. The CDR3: CASSERVVSYTF. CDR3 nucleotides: TGTGCCAGCAGTGAACGGGTGGTGAGCTACACCTTC.

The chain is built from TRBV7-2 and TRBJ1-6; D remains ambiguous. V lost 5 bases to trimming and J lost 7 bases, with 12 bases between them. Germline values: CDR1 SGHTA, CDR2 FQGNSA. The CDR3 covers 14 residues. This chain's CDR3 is CASSPPGRNSPLHF. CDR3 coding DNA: TGTGCCAGCAGCCCCCCCGGGAGAAATTCACCCCTCCACTTT.

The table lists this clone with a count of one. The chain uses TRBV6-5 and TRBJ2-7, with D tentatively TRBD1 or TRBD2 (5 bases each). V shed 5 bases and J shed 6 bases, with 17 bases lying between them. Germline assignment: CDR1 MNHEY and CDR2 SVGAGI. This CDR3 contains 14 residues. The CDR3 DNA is TGTGCCAGCAGTACCACAGTAGGGGCGGGCGAGCAGTACTTC. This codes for CASSTTVGAGEQYF.

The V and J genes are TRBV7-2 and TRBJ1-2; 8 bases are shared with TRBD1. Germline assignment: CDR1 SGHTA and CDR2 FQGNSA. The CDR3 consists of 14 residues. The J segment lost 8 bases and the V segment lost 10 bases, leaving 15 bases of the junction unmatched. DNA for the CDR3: TGTGCCACTCCGACGGTGCAGGGGGCTGGGGGCTACACCTTC. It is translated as CATPTVQGAGGYTF.

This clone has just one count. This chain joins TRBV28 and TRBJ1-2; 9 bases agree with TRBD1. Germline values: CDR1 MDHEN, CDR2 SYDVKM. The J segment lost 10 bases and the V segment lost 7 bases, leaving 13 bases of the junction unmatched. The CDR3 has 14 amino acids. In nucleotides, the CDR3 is TGTGCCAGCATTTCCCCGGGACAGGGACCCTACTACACCTTC. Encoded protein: CASISPGQGPYYTF.

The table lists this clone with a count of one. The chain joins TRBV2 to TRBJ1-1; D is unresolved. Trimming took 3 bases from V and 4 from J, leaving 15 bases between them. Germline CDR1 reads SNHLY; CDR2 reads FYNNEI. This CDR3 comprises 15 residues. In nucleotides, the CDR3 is TGTGCCAGCAGTGAGGTTGGCCGAGGGCGCACTGAAGCTTTCTTT. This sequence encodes CASSEVGRGRTEAFF.

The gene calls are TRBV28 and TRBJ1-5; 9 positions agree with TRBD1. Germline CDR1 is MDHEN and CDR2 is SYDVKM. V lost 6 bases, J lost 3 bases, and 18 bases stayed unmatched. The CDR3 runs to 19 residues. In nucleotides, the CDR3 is TGTGCCAGCAGCAGCCGGGTAGGGACAGGGACCCTAAACAATCAGCCCCAGCATTTT. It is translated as CASSSRVGTGTLNNQPQHF.

CDR3 coding DNA: TGCGCCAGCGGGTTCACCGGGGAGCTGTTTTTT. Translated: CASGFTGELFF. The chain carries TRBV5-1 and TRBJ2-2; D is unresolved. The V end lost 7 bases, the J end lost 4 bases, and 5 bases lay between the germline ends. The germline CDR1 and CDR2 sequences are SGHRS and YFSETQ. This CDR3 spans 11 amino acids.